The T cell receptor (beta chain) described here comes from a study of T cell repertoires in cytomegalovirus infection. Whole-study context: It was recently identified HLA-C-restricted and well-studied HLA-B-restricted CMV epitopes that the study used. Public TCR beta signatures provided an indication of both CMV infection and a matching HLA type.

This clonotype was counted a few times. Its antigen is currently unknown. MiXCR, run by TCRdb on the reads, gives a single entry per CDR3 protein. The sample holds some 480,000 distinct CDR3 sequences, more than 30% seen once. Study-level results: Carriers of CMV plus the relevant HLA were identified by cumulative public TCR beta family frequency. Across the ex vivo response, the dominant clonotypes were HLA-C-restricted CMV-specific TCR beta clonotypes.

Germline CDR1 is SGHDN and CDR2 is FVKESK. V shed 5 bases, J shed 7 bases, and the junction held 5 bases outside the gene matches. There are 13 residues in the CDR3. The starting material was cultured PBMCs, obtained from culture after CMV antigen stimulation. The chain is built from TRBV14 and TRBJ2-7; 10 bases fit TRBD2. The clonotype comes from a human donor in good health (CMV status not recorded). Some clones in this sample may be carry-over from other donors' samples. The CDR3 DNA reads as TGTGCCAGCAGCGGACTAGCGGCTCGGGAGCAGTACTTC. Translated, it gives CASSGLAAREQYF. The entire variable domain, with the rest obtained from reference TRBV14 and TRBJ2-7, is as follows: EAGVTQFPSHSVIEKGQTVTLRCDPISGHDNLYWYRRVMGKEIKFLLHFVKESKQDESGMPNNRFLAERTGGTYSTLKVQPAELEDSGVYFCASSGLAAREQYFGPGTRLTVT.